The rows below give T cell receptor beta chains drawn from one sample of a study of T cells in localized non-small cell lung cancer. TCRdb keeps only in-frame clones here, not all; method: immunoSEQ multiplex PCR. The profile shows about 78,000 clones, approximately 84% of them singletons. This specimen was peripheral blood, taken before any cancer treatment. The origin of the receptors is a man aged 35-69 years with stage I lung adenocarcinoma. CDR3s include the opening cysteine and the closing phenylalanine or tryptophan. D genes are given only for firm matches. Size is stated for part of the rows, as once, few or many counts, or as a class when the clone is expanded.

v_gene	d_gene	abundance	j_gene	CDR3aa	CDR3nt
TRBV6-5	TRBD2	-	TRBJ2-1	CASSAASGSNEQFF	TGTGCCAGCAGTGCCGCTAGCGGGAGCAATGAGCAGTTCTTC
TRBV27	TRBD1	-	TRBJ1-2	CASGGQGGSVGYTF	TGTGCCAGCGGGGGACAGGGAGGATCTGTGGGCTACACCTTC
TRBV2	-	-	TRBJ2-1	CASRSGSVDNEQFF	TGTGCCAGCAGAAGCGGATCGGTCGATAATGAGCAGTTCTTC
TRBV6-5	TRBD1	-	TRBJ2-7	CASSLKGQPPGEQYF	TGTGCCAGCAGCTTAAAGGGACAGCCCCCCGGGGAGCAGTACTTC
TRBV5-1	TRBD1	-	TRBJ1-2	CASSSLRQGHGYTF	TGCGCCAGCAGCTCCCTTCGACAGGGGCATGGCTACACCTTC
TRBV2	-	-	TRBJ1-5	CASSEGVWNQPQHF	TGTGCCAGCAGTGAAGGGGTTTGGAATCAGCCCCAGCATTTT
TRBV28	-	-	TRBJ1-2	CASSPLYVQGGYTF	TGTGCCAGCAGTCCCCTATATGTCCAGGGAGGCTACACCTTC
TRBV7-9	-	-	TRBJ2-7	CASSSVSRRGYEQYF	TGTGCCAGCAGCTCAGTAAGCCGCCGCGGCTACGAGCAGTACTTC
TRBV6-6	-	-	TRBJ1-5	CASSGNRQPQHF	TGTGCCAGCAGTGGGAATAGGCAGCCCCAGCATTTT
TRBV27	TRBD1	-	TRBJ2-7	CASIGTVGTDLYEQYF	TGTGCCAGCATCGGCACGGTCGGGACAGATTTGTACGAGCAGTACTTC
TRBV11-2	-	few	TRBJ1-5	CASSPGATNQPQHF	TGTGCCAGCAGCCCCGGGGCCACCAATCAGCCCCAGCATTTT
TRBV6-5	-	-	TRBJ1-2	CASSPSRRGNYGYTF	TGTGCCAGCAGCCCTTCCCGCAGGGGCAACTATGGCTACACCTTC
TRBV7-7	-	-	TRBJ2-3	CASSMTASTDTQYF	TGTGCTAGCAGCATGACTGCTAGCACAGATACGCAGTATTTT
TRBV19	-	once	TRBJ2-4	CASSPEGISIQYF	TGTGCCAGTAGCCCCGAGGGGATAAGCATTCAGTACTTC
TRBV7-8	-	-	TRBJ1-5	CASSPLPQGNNQPQHF	TGTGCCAGCAGCCCTCTGCCTCAGGGAAACAATCAGCCCCAGCATTTT
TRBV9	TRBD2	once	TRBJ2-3	CASSALAGAPDTQYF	TGTGCCAGCAGCGCCCTAGCGGGAGCCCCAGATACGCAGTATTTT
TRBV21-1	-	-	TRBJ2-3	CASSKIPGPTDTQYF	TGTGCCAGCAGCAAAATCCCCGGACCCACAGATACGCAGTATTTT
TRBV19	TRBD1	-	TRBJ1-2	CASSNGQGERGYTF	TGTGCCAGTAGTAACGGACAGGGAGAACGTGGCTACACCTTC
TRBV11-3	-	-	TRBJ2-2	CASSLGPETANTGELFF	TGTGCCAGCAGCTTAGGTCCCGAGACAGCGAACACCGGGGAGCTGTTTTTT
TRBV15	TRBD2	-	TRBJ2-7	CATSRDLGPGGGEQYF	TGTGCCACCAGCAGGGACCTCGGACCCGGCGGGGGCGAGCAGTACTTC
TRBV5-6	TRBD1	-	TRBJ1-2	CASSYPTGRYTF	TGTGCCAGCAGTTACCCGACAGGGCGCTACACCTTC
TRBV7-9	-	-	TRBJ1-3	CASSSPPERPGNTIYF	TGTGCCAGCAGCTCGCCTCCCGAACGCCCTGGAAACACCATATATTTT
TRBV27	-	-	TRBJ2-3	CASSFGKWTRQYF	TGTGCCAGCAGTTTTGGGAAGTGGACCAGGCAGTATTTT
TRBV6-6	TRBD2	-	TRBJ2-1	CASSYSRLAGVNEQFF	TGTGCCAGCAGTTACTCGAGACTAGCGGGGGTGAATGAGCAGTTCTTC
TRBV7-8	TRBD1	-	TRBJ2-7	CASSAGTGGHHEQYF	TGTGCCAGCAGCGCCGGGACAGGGGGCCACCACGAGCAGTACTTC
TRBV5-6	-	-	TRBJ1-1	CASSPGGGRTEAFF	TGTGCCAGCAGCCCCGGGGGGGGAAGGACTGAAGCTTTCTTT
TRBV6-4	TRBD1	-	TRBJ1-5	CASSDPDRHQYSNQPQHF	TGTGCCAGCAGTGATCCGGACAGGCATCAATATAGCAATCAGCCCCAGCATTTT
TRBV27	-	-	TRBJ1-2	CASRKPSLGLGNVGYTF	TGTGCCAGCAGAAAGCCCTCTCTGGGCCTTGGGAACGTTGGCTACACCTTC
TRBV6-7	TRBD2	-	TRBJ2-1	CASSYSAGGRDEQFF	TGTGCCAGCAGTTACTCGGCGGGCGGGAGAGATGAGCAGTTCTTC
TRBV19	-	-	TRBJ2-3	CASSGRTDTQYF	TGTGCCAGTAGTGGCAGAACAGATACGCAGTATTTT
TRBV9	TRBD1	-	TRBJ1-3	CASSDTGGFGNTIYF	TGTGCCAGCAGCGACACAGGGGGCTTTGGAAACACCATATATTTT
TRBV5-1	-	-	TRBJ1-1	CASSLGDLPGTEAFF	TGCGCCAGCAGCTTGGGTGACCTACCGGGAACTGAAGCTTTCTTT
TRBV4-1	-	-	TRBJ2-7	CASSQGDSGTYEQYF	TGCGCCAGCAGCCAGGGGGACTCAGGGACCTACGAGCAGTACTTC
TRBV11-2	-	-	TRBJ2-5	CASSSSGATQYF	TGTGCCAGCAGCTCCTCGGGCGCGACCCAGTACTTC
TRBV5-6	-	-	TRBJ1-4	CASSLSQKASEKLFF	TGTGCCAGCAGCCTTTCGCAGAAGGCATCCGAAAAACTGTTTTTT
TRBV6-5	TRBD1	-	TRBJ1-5	CASSPGQGNQPQHF	TGTGCCAGCAGTCCTGGACAGGGGAATCAGCCCCAGCATTTT
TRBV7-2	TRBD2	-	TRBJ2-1	CASSLVSGTYNEQFF	TGTGCCAGCAGCTTAGTTAGCGGGACATACAATGAGCAGTTCTTC
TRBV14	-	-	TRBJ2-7	CASSQGMRGARSYEQYF	TGTGCCAGCAGCCAAGGGATGAGAGGGGCACGGTCCTACGAGCAGTACTTC
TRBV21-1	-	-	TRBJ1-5	CASSKHQGSSNQPQHF	TGTGCCAGCAGCAAACATCAGGGCAGTAGCAATCAGCCCCAGCATTTT
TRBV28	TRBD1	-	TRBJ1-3	CASSFRQGAGTIYF	TGTGCCAGCAGTTTTCGGCAGGGGGCTGGCACCATATATTTT
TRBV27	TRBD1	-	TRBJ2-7	CASSYQTGGRYEQYF	TGTGCCAGCAGTTACCAGACAGGGGGCAGGTACGAGCAGTACTTC
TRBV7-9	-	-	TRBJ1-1	CASSHTGRTEAFF	TGTGCCAGCAGCCACACAGGGAGAACTGAAGCTTTCTTT
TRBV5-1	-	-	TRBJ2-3	CASSLDSDIDTQYF	TGCGCCAGCAGCTTGGACAGCGACATAGATACGCAGTATTTT
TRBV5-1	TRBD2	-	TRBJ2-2	CASSFLAGGSSDTGELFF	TGCGCCAGCAGCTTTCTAGCGGGAGGAAGTTCGGACACCGGGGAGCTGTTTTTT
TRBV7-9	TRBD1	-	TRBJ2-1	CASSLAQGRYNEQFF	TGTGCCAGCAGCTTAGCACAGGGGCGATACAATGAGCAGTTCTTC
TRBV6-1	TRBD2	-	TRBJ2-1	CASIYALAGAEQFF	TGTGCCAGCATTTATGCGCTAGCGGGAGCTGAGCAGTTCTTC
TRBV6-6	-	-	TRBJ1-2	CASSPGRNYGYTF	TGTGCCAGCAGCCCCGGACGGAACTATGGCTACACCTTC
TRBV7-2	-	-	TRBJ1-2	CASRLDGIWGYTF	TGTGCCAGCAGATTAGACGGGATTTGGGGCTACACCTTC
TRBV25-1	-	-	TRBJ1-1	CASSDRGNWGMNTEAFF	TGTGCCAGCAGTGACCGTGGGAATTGGGGAATGAACACTGAAGCTTTCTTT
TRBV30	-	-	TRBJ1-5	CAWSRTGNRDQPQHF	TGTGCCTGGAGTCGTACAGGGAATCGGGATCAGCCCCAGCATTTT
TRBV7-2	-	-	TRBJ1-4	CASSSRQVEKLFF	TGTGCCAGCAGCTCCCGACAGGTCGAAAAACTGTTTTTT
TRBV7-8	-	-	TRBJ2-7	CASSPIADNSYEQYF	TGTGCCAGCAGCCCCATAGCGGATAACTCCTACGAGCAGTACTTC
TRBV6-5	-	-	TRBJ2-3	CASSSPGVTDTQYF	TGTGCCAGCAGTTCGCCGGGAGTCACAGATACGCAGTATTTT
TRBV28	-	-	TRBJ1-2	CASSFPRGAGSNYGYTF	TGTGCCAGCAGTTTCCCCCGGGGGGCAGGATCTAACTATGGCTACACCTTC
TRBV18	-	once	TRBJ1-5	CASSPYRDNQPQHF	TGTGCCAGCTCACCATACAGGGACAATCAGCCCCAGCATTTT
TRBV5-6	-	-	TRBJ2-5	CASNLWPTEETQYF	TGTGCCAGCAACCTCTGGCCCACCGAGGAGACCCAGTACTTC
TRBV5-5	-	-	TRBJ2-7	CASSLGLLYYEQYF	TGTGCCAGCAGCTTGGGGCTCCTTTACTACGAGCAGTACTTC
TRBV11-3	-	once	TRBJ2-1	CASSLGGLGTYNEQFF	TGTGCCAGCAGCTTAGGTGGACTAGGGACATACAATGAGCAGTTCTTC
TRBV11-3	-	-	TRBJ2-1	CASSPRGGGNNEQFF	TGTGCCAGCAGCCCTAGAGGAGGTGGCAACAATGAGCAGTTCTTC